The 16 T cell receptor beta chains below come from one sample, sequenced in a study of blood T cell repertoires in COVID-19. This table comes from immunoSEQ multiplex PCR, and its TCRdb copy is limited to in-frame clones, with some not included. The sample has 95,000 to 150,000 clones, over 75% seen once. What was sequenced was peripheral blood. All receptors derive from a man in his 70s with active or convalescent COVID-19.

V and J are TRBV19 and TRBJ2-7; 8 positions match TRBD1. Germline CDR1 LNHDA, CDR2 SQIVND (reference sequence). J lost 5 bases, V lost 7 bases, and 7 bases had no gene match. The CDR3 has 13 amino acids. The CDR3 is CASTRTGSDEQYF. The CDR3 DNA is TGTGCCAGTACCAGGACAGGGAGCGACGAGCAGTACTTC.

This chain joins TRBV24-1 and TRBJ2-7; perhaps TRBD2 as D (6 bases). Trimming took 9 bases from V and 6 from J, leaving 20 bases between them. CDR3 size: 14 residues. The germline gives CDR1 KGHDR, CDR2 SFDVKD. The CDR3 DNA reads as TGTGCCACCGCAGAGACTAGGGACGTTGGCGAGCAGTACTTC. Encoded protein: CATAETRDVGEQYF.

The chain carries TRBV27 and TRBJ2-1; 7 nucleotides line up with TRBD1. CDR1 is MNHEY and CDR2 is SMNVEV in the germline V gene (reference sequence). This CDR3 spans 15 amino acids. Trimming removed 3 bases from V and 4 bases from J; junction bases left unmatched: 6. The CDR3 nucleotides read TGTGCCAGCAGTTTTTCGGGACAGCCGTACAATGAGCAGTTCTTC. This translates into CASSFSGQPYNEQFF.

The chain has TRBV4-1 and TRBJ1-1; D not certain. Germline values: CDR1 MGHRA, CDR2 YSYEKL. CDR3 length: 14 residues. V lost 10 bases and J 5 bases, leaving 20 bases between the germline ends. CDR3 in amino acids: CAIQARVLETEAFF. The CDR3 coding sequence is TGCGCCATTCAAGCCCGGGTATTAGAAACTGAAGCTTTCTTT.

CDR3 DNA sequence: TGCGCCAGCAGGACCGGGACAGGGGGCCCTGAAGCTTTCTTT. This encodes CASRTGTGGPEAFF. The V gene is TRBV5-1, the J gene TRBJ1-1; 12 bases agree with TRBD1. The germline V gene has CDR1 SGHRS and CDR2 YFSETQ. The CDR3 sequence is 14 residues long. The V gene end was trimmed by 5 bases and the J gene end by 6 bases; junction bases not matched to a gene: 5.

This chain uses TRBV27 with TRBJ1-1, with 7 positions matching TRBD1. V shed 5 bases and J 12 bases; nucleotides not matched to a gene: 6. CDR1 is MNHEY and CDR2 is SMNVEV in the germline V gene (reference sequence). The CDR3 is 11 amino acids. DNA of the CDR3: TGTGCCAGCAGTCGGGACAGAGGTACTTTCTTT. Protein sequence: CASSRDRGTFF.

The chain uses TRBV28 and TRBJ2-7; TRBD2 matches 9 bases. Germline lookup yields CDR1 MDHEN and CDR2 SYDVKM. The CDR3 is 16 amino acids. V dropped 5 bases and J dropped 3; count of bases not matched to a gene: 11. CDR3 residues: CASSPNLAGTFYEQYF. Written as DNA, the CDR3 is TGTGCCAGCAGTCCAAATCTAGCGGGAACCTTCTACGAGCAGTACTTC.

The rearrangement links TRBV7-2 to TRBJ2-5, with 7 bases aligning to TRBD2. The CDR3 consists of 15 residues. Germline lookup yields CDR1 SGHTA and CDR2 FQGNSA. Trimming removed 1 base from V and 7 bases from J; junction bases left unmatched: 9. CDR3 region: CASSLDLGRGGTQYF. The CDR3 DNA reads as TGTGCCAGCAGCTTAGATCTAGGGAGGGGAGGGACCCAGTACTTC. Combining the CDR3 with reference TRBV7-2 and TRBJ2-5 gives the whole variable domain GAGVSQSPSNKVTEKGKDVELRCDPISGHTALYWYRQSLGQGLEFLIYFQGNSAPDKSGLPSDRFSAERTGGSVSTLTIQRTQQEDSAVYLCASSLDLGRGGTQYFGPGTRLLVL.

This sequence joins TRBV19 and TRBJ2-3; 8 bases align to TRBD2. The trim removed 4 bases at V and 2 bases at J, leaving 5 bases unmatched. CDR1 and CDR2 (germline): LNHDA, SQIVND (reference sequence). The CDR3 extends over 15 amino acids. CDR3: CASSTKREFTDTQYF. The CDR3 bases are TGTGCCAGTAGTACCAAGCGGGAGTTCACAGATACGCAGTATTTT.

A single count supports this clone. The genes are TRBV28 and TRBJ1-4, with 8 bases that match TRBD1. The CDR3 sequence is 14 residues long. The ends lost 3 bases at V and 9 bases at J; junction bases unmatched: 6. The germline CDR1 and CDR2 sequences are MDHEN and SYDVKM. In DNA form, the CDR3 reads TGTGCCAGCAGTTTCCCGGGACAGGAGAAAAAACTGTTTTTT. Encoded protein: CASSFPGQEKKLFF.

The CDR3 DNA reads as TGTGCCAGCTCACCACCGTTGGGAGGGGGAAAAATAACTGAAGCTTTCTTT. Protein: CASSPPLGGGKITEAFF. The rearrangement joins TRBV18 to TRBJ1-1; D perhaps matches TRBD1 (6 bases). The CDR3 runs to 17 residues. Per germline, CDR1 KGHSH and CDR2 LQKENI. Trimming stripped 0 bases from V and 5 bases from J, with 19 bases between.

This clone was observed a handful of times. V gene TRBV2 combines with J gene TRBJ2-7; the D gene is possibly TRBD1 (8 bases). Germline V gene data show CDR1 as SNHLY and CDR2 as FYNNEI. With 1 base removed from V and 5 bases from J, the gap between germline ends came to 12 bases. The CDR3 totals 14 residues. The CDR3 here is CASSEGTGRDEQYF. Written as DNA, the CDR3 is TGTGCCAGCAGTGAAGGGACAGGGAGGGACGAGCAGTACTTC.

CDR3 residues: CASSFDSPGANVLTF. CDR3 sequence (DNA): TGTGCCAGCAGCTTTGACAGCCCTGGGGCCAACGTCCTGACTTTC. The chain employs TRBV11-2 and TRBJ2-6, with D perhaps matching TRBD1 (5 bases). Germline assignment: CDR1 SGHAT and CDR2 FQNNGV. The CDR3 spans 15 residues. V lost 3 bases and J lost 2, with 8 bases in between. Looking up the rest from reference TRBV11-2 and TRBJ2-6 gives the full variable domain: EAGVAQSPRYKIIEKRQSVAFWCNPISGHATLYWYQQILGQGPKLLIQFQNNGVVDDSQLPKDRFSAERLKGVDSTLKIQPAKLEDSAVYLCASSFDSPGANVLTFGAGSRLTVL.

J is TRBJ2-1 and V is TRBV18; TRBD2 aligns across 11 bases. The CDR3 has 16 residues. Trimming cost V 0 bases and J 8 bases; bases outside gene matches: 6. Germline V gene sequence: CDR1 KGHSH, CDR2 LQKENI. CDR3 region: CASSPPIAGGVDEQFF. CDR3 in DNA: TGTGCCAGCTCACCACCGATAGCGGGAGGGGTGGATGAGCAGTTCTTC.

The chain has TRBV5-6 and TRBJ1-4, with TRBD1 identical over 10 bases. The length of the CDR3 is 19 residues. Germline CDR1 SGHDT, CDR2 YYEEEE. V shed 4 bases, J shed 8 bases, and the junction held 20 bases outside the gene matches. CDR3 sequence (DNA): TGTGCCAGCAGCCCGACCCCCGGGACAGGGGCCCACGGAGGAGAAAAACTGTTTTTT. Amino acids: CASSPTPGTGAHGGEKLFF.

V usage is TRBV13 and J usage is TRBJ1-1; D perhaps matches TRBD1 (6 bases). Germline CDR1 reads PRHDT; CDR2 reads FYEKMQ (reference sequence). V was cut by 7 bases and J by 4 bases, with 13 bases left in between. The CDR3 is 13 residues long. CDR3 DNA: TGTGCCAGCACTATAGGGGGGGGCACTGAAGCTTTCTTT. Translating it yields CASTIGGGTEAFF.